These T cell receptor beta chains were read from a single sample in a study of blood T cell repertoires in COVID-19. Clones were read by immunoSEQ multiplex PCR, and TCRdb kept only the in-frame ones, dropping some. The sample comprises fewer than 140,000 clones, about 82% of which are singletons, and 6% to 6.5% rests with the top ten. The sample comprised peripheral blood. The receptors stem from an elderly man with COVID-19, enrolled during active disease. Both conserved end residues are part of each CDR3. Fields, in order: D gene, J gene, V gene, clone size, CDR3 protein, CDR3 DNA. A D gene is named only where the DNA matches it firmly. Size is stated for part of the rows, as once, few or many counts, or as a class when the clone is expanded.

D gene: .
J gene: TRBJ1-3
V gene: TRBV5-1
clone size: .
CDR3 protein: CASSLVAGAQGNTIYF
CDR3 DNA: TGCGCCAGCAGCTTGGTCGCGGGGGCCCAAGGAAACACCATATATTTT

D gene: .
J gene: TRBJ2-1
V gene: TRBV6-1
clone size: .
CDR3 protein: CASSDRYNEQFF
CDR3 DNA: TGTGCCAGCAGTGACAGGTACAATGAGCAGTTCTTC

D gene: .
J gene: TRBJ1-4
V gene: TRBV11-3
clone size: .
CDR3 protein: CASSPDGRWSGEEKLFF
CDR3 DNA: TGTGCCAGCAGCCCCGACGGCCGATGGTCAGGGGAAGAAAAACTGTTTTTT

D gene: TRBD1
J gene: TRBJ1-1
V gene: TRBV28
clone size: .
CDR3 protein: CASRYRGRTEAFF
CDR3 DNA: TGTGCCAGCAGATACAGGGGAAGGACTGAAGCTTTCTTT

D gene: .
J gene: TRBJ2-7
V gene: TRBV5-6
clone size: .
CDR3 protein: CASSSQYEQYF
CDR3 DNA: TGTGCCAGCAGCTCCCAATACGAGCAGTACTTC

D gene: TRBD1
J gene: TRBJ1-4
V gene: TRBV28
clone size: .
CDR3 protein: CATTGQVDEKLFF
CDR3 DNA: TGTGCCACCACGGGACAGGTTGATGAAAAACTGTTTTTT

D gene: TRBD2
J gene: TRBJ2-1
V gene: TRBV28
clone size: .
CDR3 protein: CASSNLAGDIEQFF
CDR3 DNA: TGTGCCAGCAGTAATCTAGCGGGAGATATTGAGCAGTTCTTC

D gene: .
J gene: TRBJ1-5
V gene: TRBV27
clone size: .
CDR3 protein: CASSFVGAGQPQHF
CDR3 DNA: TGTGCCAGCAGTTTTGTGGGGGCAGGGCAGCCCCAGCATTTT

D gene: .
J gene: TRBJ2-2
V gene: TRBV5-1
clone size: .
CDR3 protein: CASSLSVSAERSGELFF
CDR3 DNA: TGCGCCAGCAGCTTGTCAGTCAGCGCCGAACGGAGCGGGGAGCTGTTTTTT

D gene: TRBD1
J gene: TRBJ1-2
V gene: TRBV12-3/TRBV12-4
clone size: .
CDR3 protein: CASSTGQGYGYTF
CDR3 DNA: TGTGCCAGCAGTACAGGACAGGGGTATGGCTACACCTTC

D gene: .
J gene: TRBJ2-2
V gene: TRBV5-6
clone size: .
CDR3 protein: CASSLARANTGELFF
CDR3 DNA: TGTGCCAGCAGCTTGGCCAGGGCGAACACCGGGGAGCTGTTTTTT

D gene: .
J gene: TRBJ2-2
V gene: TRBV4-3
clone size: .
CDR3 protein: CASSNSGNTGELFF
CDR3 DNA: TGCGCCAGCAGCAATAGCGGGAACACCGGGGAGCTGTTTTTT

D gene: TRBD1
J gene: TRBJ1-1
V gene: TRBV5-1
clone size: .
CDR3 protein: CASSSVGGTGGNAFF
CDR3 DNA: TGCGCCAGCAGCTCCGTCGGTGGGACAGGGGGCAATGCTTTCTTT

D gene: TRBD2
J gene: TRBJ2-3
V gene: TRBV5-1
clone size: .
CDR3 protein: CASSFSSGTNTQYF
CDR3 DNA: TGCGCCAGCAGCTTTAGTAGCGGGACAAATACGCAGTATTTT

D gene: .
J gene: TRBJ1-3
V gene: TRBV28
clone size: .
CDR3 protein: CASSLWGGSSGNTIYF
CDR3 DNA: TGTGCCAGCAGTTTATGGGGGGGGAGCTCTGGAAACACCATATATTTT

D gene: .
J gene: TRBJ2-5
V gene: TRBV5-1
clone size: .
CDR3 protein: CASSFPVSETQYF
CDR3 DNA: TGCGCCAGCAGCTTCCCGGTCTCAGAGACCCAGTACTTC

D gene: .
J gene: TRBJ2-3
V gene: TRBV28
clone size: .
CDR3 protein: CASSSWTGRGGADTQYF
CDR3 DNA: TGTGCCAGCAGTTCCTGGACAGGGCGCGGGGGTGCGGATACGCAGTATTTT

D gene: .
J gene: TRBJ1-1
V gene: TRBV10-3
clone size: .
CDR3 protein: CAIRTGLRTEAFF
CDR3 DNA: TGTGCCATCAGAACAGGGTTGCGCACTGAAGCTTTCTTT

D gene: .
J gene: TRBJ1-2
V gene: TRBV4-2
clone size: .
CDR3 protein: CASSQSSRGRGFYGYTF
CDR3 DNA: TGTGCCAGCAGCCAAAGTTCTAGGGGCCGGGGGTTCTATGGCTACACCTTC

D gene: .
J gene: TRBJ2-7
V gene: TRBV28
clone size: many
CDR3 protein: CASSLPTGGESYEQYF
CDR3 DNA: TGTGCCAGCAGTTTACCCACAGGGGGGGAGTCCTACGAGCAGTACTTC

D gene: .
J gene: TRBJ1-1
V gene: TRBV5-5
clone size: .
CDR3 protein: CASSSPLTEAFF
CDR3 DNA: TGTGCCAGCAGTTCTCCTTTGACTGAAGCTTTCTTT

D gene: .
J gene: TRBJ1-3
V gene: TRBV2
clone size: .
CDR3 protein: CASTRGRGRNTIYF
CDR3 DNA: TGTGCCAGCACTCGGGGCAGGGGAAGAAACACCATATATTTT

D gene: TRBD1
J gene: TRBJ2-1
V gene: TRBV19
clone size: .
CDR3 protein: CASSTYRGRDNEQFF
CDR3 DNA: TGTGCCAGTAGTACTTACAGGGGAAGGGACAATGAGCAGTTCTTC

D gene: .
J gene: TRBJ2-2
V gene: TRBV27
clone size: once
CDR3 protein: CASSSPLNTGELFF
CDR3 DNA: TGTGCCAGCAGTTCCCCACTAAACACCGGGGAGCTGTTTTTT

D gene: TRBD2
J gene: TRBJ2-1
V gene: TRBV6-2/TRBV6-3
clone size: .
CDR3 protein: CASSYSGRAGNEQFF
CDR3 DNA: TGTGCCAGCAGTTACAGCGGGAGGGCAGGGAATGAGCAGTTCTTC

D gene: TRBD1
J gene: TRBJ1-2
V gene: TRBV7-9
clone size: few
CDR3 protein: CASSLGTGDGYTF
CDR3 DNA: TGTGCCAGCAGCTTGGGGACAGGAGATGGCTACACCTTC

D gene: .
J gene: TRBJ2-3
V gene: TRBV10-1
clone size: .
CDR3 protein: CASSDGTLLTDTQYF
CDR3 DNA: TGCGCCAGCAGTGATGGGACTCTTCTCACAGATACGCAGTATTTT

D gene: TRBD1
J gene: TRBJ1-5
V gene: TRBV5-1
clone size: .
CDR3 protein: CASSVTGTDQPQHF
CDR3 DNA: TGCGCCAGCAGCGTGACAGGGACCGATCAGCCCCAGCATTTT

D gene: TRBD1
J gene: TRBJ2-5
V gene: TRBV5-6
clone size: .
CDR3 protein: CASSFPQGWETQYF
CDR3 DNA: TGTGCCAGCAGCTTCCCACAGGGGTGGGAGACCCAGTACTTC

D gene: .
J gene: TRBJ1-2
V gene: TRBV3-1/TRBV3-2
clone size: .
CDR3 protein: CASSQDANYGYTF
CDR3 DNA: TGTGCCAGCAGCCAAGATGCGAACTATGGCTACACCTTC

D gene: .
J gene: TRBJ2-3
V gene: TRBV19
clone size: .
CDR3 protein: CASTRSRGSTDTQYF
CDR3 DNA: TGTGCCAGTACCAGGTCTCGCGGGAGCACAGATACGCAGTATTTT

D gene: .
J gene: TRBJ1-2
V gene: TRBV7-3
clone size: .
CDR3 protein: CASSLGSAGIGGYTF
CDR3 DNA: TGTGCCAGCAGCTTAGGGTCAGCAGGGATCGGGGGCTACACCTTC

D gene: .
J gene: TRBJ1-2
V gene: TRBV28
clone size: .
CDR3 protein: CASSPRGAGYYGYTF
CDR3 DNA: TGTGCCAGCAGTCCTCGTGGGGCGGGGTACTATGGCTACACCTTC

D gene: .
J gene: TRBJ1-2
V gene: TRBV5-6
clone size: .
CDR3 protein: CASSSAGGADGYTF
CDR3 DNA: TGTGCCAGCAGCTCCGCCGGGGGAGCGGATGGCTACACCTTC

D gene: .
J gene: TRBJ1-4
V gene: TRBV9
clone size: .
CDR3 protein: CASSVGSAGREKLFF
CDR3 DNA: TGTGCCAGCAGCGTAGGTTCCGCGGGTCGGGAAAAACTGTTTTTT

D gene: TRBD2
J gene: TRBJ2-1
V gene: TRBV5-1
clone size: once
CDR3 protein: CASSLAGPLNEQFF
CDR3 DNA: TGCGCCAGCAGCTTAGCGGGACCCCTCAATGAGCAGTTCTTC

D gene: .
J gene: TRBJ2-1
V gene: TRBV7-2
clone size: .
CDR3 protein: CASSSRLGNEQFF
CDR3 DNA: TGTGCCAGCAGCTCCAGACTGGGTAATGAGCAGTTCTTC

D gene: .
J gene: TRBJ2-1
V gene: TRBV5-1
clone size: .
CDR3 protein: CASSLATSPYNEQFF
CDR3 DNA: TGCGCCAGCAGCCTAGCGACGTCCCCCTACAATGAGCAGTTCTTC

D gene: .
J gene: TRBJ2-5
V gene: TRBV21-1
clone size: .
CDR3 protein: CASSKSAVAGVSHGKETQYF
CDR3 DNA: TGTGCCAGCAGCAAATCGGCGGTGGCAGGGGTTTCTCATGGAAAAGAGACCCAGTACTTC

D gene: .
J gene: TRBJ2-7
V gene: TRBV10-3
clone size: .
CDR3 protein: CAISAGKVPSEQYF
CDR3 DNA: TGTGCCATCAGTGCCGGTAAAGTGCCGTCCGAGCAGTACTTC

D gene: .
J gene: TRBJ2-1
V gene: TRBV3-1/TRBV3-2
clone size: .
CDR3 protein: CASSQLESSYNEQFF
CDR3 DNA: TGTGCCAGCAGCCAACTAGAGAGCTCCTACAATGAGCAGTTCTTC

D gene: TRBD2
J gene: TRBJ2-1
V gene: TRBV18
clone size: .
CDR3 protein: CASSTATSGEQFF
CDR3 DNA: TGTGCCAGCTCAACAGCGACTAGCGGAGAGCAGTTCTTC

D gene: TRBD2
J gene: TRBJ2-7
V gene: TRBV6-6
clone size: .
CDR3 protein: CASSGTSGKTYEQYF
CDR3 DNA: TGTGCCAGCAGCGGTACTAGCGGGAAAACATACGAGCAGTACTTC

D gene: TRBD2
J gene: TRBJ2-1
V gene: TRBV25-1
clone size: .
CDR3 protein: CASSELDSGRFHEQFF
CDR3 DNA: TGTGCCAGCAGTGAATTGGATAGCGGGAGGTTCCATGAGCAGTTCTTC

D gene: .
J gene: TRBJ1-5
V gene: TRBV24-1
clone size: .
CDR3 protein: CATSDSQGLNQPQHF
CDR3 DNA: TGTGCCACCAGTGACTCGCAGGGGCTCAATCAGCCCCAGCATTTT

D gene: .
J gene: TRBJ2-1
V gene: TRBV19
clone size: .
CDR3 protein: CASTERGYKEQFF
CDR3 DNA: TGTGCCAGTACCGAACGGGGTTACAAGGAGCAGTTCTTC